Listed below are T cell receptor beta chains from one sample, sequenced in a study of quantifying T cell responses using KT2 cells. TCRdb recomputed calls from the UMI-ligation and nested PCR reads with MiXCR, one row per CDR3 protein. Of fewer than 40,000 distinct CDR3 sequences listed, less than 7.5% are singletons. The sequencing input was PBMCs spiked with cells of the T cell clone KT2. The receptors here all came from a human donor. CDR3s include the opening cysteine and the closing phenylalanine or tryptophan. The D gene is left open where the match is weak. Where a row states a size, it is once, few, many or the class of an expanded clone; other rows omit it.

TRBV10-3	TRBJ2-7	.	12	many	CATRELPYEQYF	TGTGCCACCCGGGAGTTACCCTACGAGCAGTACTTC
TRBV6-2/TRBV6-3	TRBJ2-3	.	15	few	CASSSRDRRTDTQYF	TGTGCCAGCAGCAGTCGGGACCGACGCACAGATACGCAGTATTTT
TRBV21-1	TRBJ2-5	.	16	.	CAYRLPAGGLQETQYF	TGTGCCTACCGATTACCGGCGGGAGGACTCCAAGAGACCCAGTACTTC
TRBV4-1	TRBJ2-5	TRBD1	15	.	CASSQAGTGVETQYF	TGCGCCAGCAGCCAAGCCGGGACAGGGGTAGAGACCCAGTACTTC
TRBV6-5	TRBJ2-1	TRBD2	17	many	CASSNQLAGGRRNEQFF	TGTGCCAGCAGCAACCAACTAGCGGGAGGACGAAGGAATGAGCAGTTCTTC
TRBV20-1	TRBJ1-2	.	14	many	CSAADRSSRYGYTF	TGCAGTGCCGCCGACAGGTCCTCGCGCTATGGCTACACCTTC
TRBV20-1	TRBJ1-1	.	15	many	CSVVPLGWGNTEAFF	TGCAGTGTCGTTCCATTGGGTTGGGGCAATACCGAAGCTTTCTTT
TRBV18	TRBJ2-7	TRBD1	14	.	CASSPAGQGHEQYF	TGTGCCAGCTCACCAGCGGGACAGGGCCACGAGCAGTACTTC
TRBV5-1	TRBJ2-7	.	15	.	CASSTGTRATYEQYF	TGCGCCAGCAGCACTGGTACCAGGGCGACCTACGAGCAGTACTTC
TRBV21-1	TRBJ2-5	.	14	many	CASSGGGILETQYF	TGTGCCAGCAGCGGCGGTGGCATATTAGAGACCCAGTACTTC
TRBV20-1	TRBJ2-7	TRBD2	17	many	CSARGWLAGVPPYEQYF	TGCAGTGCTAGAGGCTGGCTAGCGGGAGTCCCCCCCTACGAGCAGTACTTC
TRBV28	TRBJ2-3	.	14	.	CASSGLRSTDTQYF	TGTGCCAGCAGTGGACTCCGATCCACAGATACGCAGTATTTT
TRBV27	TRBJ1-2	.	16	many	CASGLPTHQSRYGYTF	TGTGCCAGCGGACTTCCCACTCACCAATCCCGCTATGGCTACACCTTC
TRBV20-1	TRBJ2-3	.	13	few	CGGSWGGTDTQYF	TGCGGGGGTTCGTGGGGGGGCACAGATACGCAGTATTTT
TRBV13	TRBJ1-1	TRBD1	15	many	CASSSPTGGWTEAFF	TGTGCCAGCAGCTCCCCGACAGGGGGCTGGACTGAAGCTTTCTTT
TRBV30	TRBJ1-1	TRBD1	15	.	CAWRKRTGDNTEAFF	TGTGCCTGGAGGAAGAGGACAGGTGACAACACTGAAGCTTTCTTT
TRBV2	TRBJ1-5	.	13	.	CASRDDSNQPQHF	TGTGCCAGCAGGGACGATAGCAATCAGCCCCAGCATTTT
TRBV6-6	TRBJ1-2	TRBD1	17	many	CASSPPGQSFEPYGYTF	TGTGCCAGCAGCCCGCCGGGACAGTCGTTCGAGCCCTATGGCTACACCTTC
TRBV30	TRBJ1-1	.	13	many	CAWSDRENTEAFF	TGTGCCTGGAGTGACAGGGAGAACACTGAAGCTTTCTTT
TRBV6-1	TRBJ2-5	TRBD1	15	many	CASSENRGVQETQYF	TGTGCCAGCAGTGAAAACAGGGGGGTCCAAGAGACCCAGTACTTC
TRBV12-3/TRBV12-4	TRBJ1-3	.	14	many	CASSFLGSGNTIYF	TGTGCCAGCAGTTTTTTGGGCAGCGGAAACACCATATATTTT
TRBV12-3/TRBV12-4	TRBJ1-5	.	14	.	CASTSYGGPKAQHF	TGTGCCAGCACCTCGTATGGGGGTCCGAAAGCCCAGCATTTT
TRBV20-1	TRBJ2-6	.	14	.	CSAPTVSGANVLTF	TGCAGTGCCCCGACAGTCTCTGGGGCCAACGTCCTGACTTTC
TRBV5-1	TRBJ1-1	TRBD1	14	many	CASSQGQPNTEAFF	TGCGCCAGCAGCCAGGGACAGCCGAACACTGAAGCTTTCTTT
TRBV7-9	TRBJ2-7	TRBD2	15	many	CASSLGLANSYEQYF	TGTGCCAGCAGCTTGGGACTAGCGAACTCCTACGAGCAGTACTTC
TRBV12-3/TRBV12-4	TRBJ1-5	.	13	many	CASSIGFDQPQHF	TGTGCCAGCAGTATAGGGTTCGATCAGCCCCAGCATTTT
TRBV6-1	TRBJ2-5	.	15	.	CASSEALGQPETQYF	TGTGCCAGCAGTGAAGCGCTAGGGCAGCCTGAGACCCAGTACTTC
TRBV4-1	TRBJ2-1	.	14	many	CASSQAYTYNEQFF	TGCGCCAGCAGCCAAGCATACACCTACAATGAGCAGTTCTTC
TRBV5-1	TRBJ2-7	TRBD1	13	many	CASRFSGGVEQYF	TGCGCCAGCAGGTTTTCAGGGGGCGTCGAGCAGTACTTC
TRBV7-3	TRBJ2-3	.	14	many	CASSRGISTDTQYF	TGTGCCAGCAGCCGGGGGATTAGCACAGATACGCAGTATTTT
TRBV7-9	TRBJ2-1	.	12	many	CASSLVYDEQFF	TGTGCCAGCAGCTTAGTATACGATGAGCAGTTCTTC
TRBV12-3/TRBV12-4	TRBJ2-7	.	13	.	CASSFGLRAEQYF	TGTGCCAGCAGTTTTGGTCTCCGGGCCGAGCAGTACTTC
TRBV5-1	TRBJ1-1	.	13	few	CASSLEGEGEAFF	TGCGCCAGCAGCCTGGAGGGGGAGGGGGAAGCTTTCTTT
TRBV12-3/TRBV12-4	TRBJ1-5	.	14	few	CASSLGRVNQPQHF	TGTGCCAGCAGTTTGGGACGGGTCAATCAGCCCCAGCATTTT
TRBV7-3	TRBJ2-1	TRBD2	15	many	CASSLAGGPYNEQFF	TGTGCCAGCAGCTTAGCGGGGGGCCCCTACAATGAGCAGTTCTTC
TRBV6-4	TRBJ2-3	.	13	few	CASSDFSTDTQYF	TGTGCCAGCAGTGACTTTAGCACAGATACGCAGTATTTT
TRBV10-3	TRBJ1-4	.	13	many	CAAGPPTNEKLFF	TGTGCCGCAGGCCCGCCAACTAATGAAAAACTGTTTTTT
TRBV14	TRBJ2-3	.	17	many	CASSQDEAGAATDTQYF	TGTGCCAGCAGCCAAGACGAGGCGGGGGCTGCGACAGATACGCAGTATTTT
TRBV29-1	TRBJ1-1	.	13	many	CSVDEGWDTEAFF	TGCAGCGTTGATGAGGGTTGGGACACTGAAGCTTTCTTT
TRBV28	TRBJ1-1	.	11	many	CASISAGEAFF	TGTGCCAGCATTTCAGCTGGAGAAGCTTTCTTT
TRBV7-9	TRBJ1-1	.	15	.	CASSSGQTPNTEAFF	TGTGCCAGCAGTTCCGGACAGACCCCGAACACTGAAGCTTTCTTT
TRBV3-1	TRBJ2-5	.	20	few	CASSPTGVRQTQKKKETQYF	TGTGCCAGCAGCCCCACTGGGGTACGACAAACACAGAAGAAGAAAGAGACCCAGTACTTC
TRBV20-1	TRBJ1-1	.	14	many	CSARDQGRNTEAFF	TGCAGTGCTAGAGATCAGGGCCGGAACACTGAAGCTTTCTTT
TRBV10-3	TRBJ1-1	.	13	many	CAISREGGTEAFF	TGTGCCATCAGTCGGGAGGGCGGCACTGAAGCTTTCTTT
TRBV20-1	TRBJ1-4	TRBD1	15	many	CSARVAGTGDEKLFF	TGCAGTGCTAGAGTAGCCGGGACAGGGGATGAAAAACTGTTTTTT
TRBV6-2/TRBV6-3	TRBJ1-6	.	15	.	CASSRRDSRDSPLHF	TGTGCCAGCAGCCGTCGGGACTCTCGGGATTCACCCCTCCACTTT
TRBV7-2	TRBJ2-3	TRBD1	14	many	CASSYTGGGDTQYF	TGTGCCAGCAGTTACACAGGGGGTGGGGATACGCAGTATTTT
TRBV12-3/TRBV12-4	TRBJ1-1	.	15	.	CASRLAGMLNTEAFF	TGTGCCAGCAGGTTAGCCGGGATGCTGAACACTGAAGCTTTCTTT